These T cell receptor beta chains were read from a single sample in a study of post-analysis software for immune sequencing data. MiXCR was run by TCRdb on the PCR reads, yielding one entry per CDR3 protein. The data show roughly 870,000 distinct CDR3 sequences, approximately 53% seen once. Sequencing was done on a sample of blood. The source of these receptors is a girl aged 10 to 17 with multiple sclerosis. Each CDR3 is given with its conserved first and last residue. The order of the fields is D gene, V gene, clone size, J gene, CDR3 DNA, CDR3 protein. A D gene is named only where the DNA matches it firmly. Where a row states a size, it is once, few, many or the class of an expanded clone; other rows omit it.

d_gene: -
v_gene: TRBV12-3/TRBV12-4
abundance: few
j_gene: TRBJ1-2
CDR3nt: TGTGCCAGCAGTTCTAGGAACGGAAACTATGGCTACACCTTC
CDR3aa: CASSSRNGNYGYTF

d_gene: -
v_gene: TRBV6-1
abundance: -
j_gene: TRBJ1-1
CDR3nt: TGTGCCAGCAGGGATAGTTCAGGGGACCCCAGAGGAGGTGAAGCTTTCTTT
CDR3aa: CASRDSSGDPRGGEAFF

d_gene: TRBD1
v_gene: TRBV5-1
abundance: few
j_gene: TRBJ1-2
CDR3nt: TGCGCCAGCAGCTCAGACGGACAGGGTTCATATGGCTACACCTTC
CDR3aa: CASSSDGQGSYGYTF

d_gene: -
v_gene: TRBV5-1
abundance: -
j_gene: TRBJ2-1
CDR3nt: TGCGCCAGCAGCTTGGCCCGCGGGTACGAGCAGTTCTTC
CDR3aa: CASSLARGYEQFF

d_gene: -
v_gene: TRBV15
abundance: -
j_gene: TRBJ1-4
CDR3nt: TGTGCCACCAGCAGAGGAGACAGCTCTAGTGAAAAACTGTTTTTT
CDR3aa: CATSRGDSSSEKLFF

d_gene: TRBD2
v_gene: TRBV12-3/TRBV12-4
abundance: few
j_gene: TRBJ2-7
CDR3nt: TGTGCCAGCGCTGCGGGAGGGCCATACGAGCAGTACTTC
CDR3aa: CASAAGGPYEQYF

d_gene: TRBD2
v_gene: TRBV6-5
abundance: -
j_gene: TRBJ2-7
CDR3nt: TGTGCCAGCAGTTACTCCGGGGGGGAGCCCGAGCAGTACTTC
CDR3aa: CASSYSGGEPEQYF

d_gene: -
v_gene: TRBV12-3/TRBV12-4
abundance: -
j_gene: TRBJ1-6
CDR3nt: TGTGCCAGCAGTTTAGACGGGCCAAATTCACCCCTCCACTTT
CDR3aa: CASSLDGPNSPLHF

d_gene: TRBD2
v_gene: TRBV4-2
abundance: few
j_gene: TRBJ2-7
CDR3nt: TGTGCCGGCAGCCAAACGACTAGCCCCTACGAGCAGTACTTC
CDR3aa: CAGSQTTSPYEQYF

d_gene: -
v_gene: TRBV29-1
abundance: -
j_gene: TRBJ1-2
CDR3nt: TGCAGCGTCGGAGATAGGGAGAACTATGGCTACACCTTC
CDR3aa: CSVGDRENYGYTF

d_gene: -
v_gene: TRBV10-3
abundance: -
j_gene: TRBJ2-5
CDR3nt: TGTGCCATCAGCTTGGTAGCCGGGGCACAAGAGACCCAGTACTTC
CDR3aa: CAISLVAGAQETQYF

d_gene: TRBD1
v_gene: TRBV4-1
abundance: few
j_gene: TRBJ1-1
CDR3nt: TGCGCCAGCAGCCAAGATCGGGACAGGGGGCCTTATGGCACTGAAGCTTTCTTT
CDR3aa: CASSQDRDRGPYGTEAFF

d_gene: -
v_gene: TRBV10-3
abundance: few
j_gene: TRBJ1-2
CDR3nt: TGTGCCATCAGTACCAACAGTGGGCATGGCTACACCTTC
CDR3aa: CAISTNSGHGYTF

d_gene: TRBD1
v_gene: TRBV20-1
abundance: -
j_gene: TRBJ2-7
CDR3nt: TGCAGTGCCGAGCCGGGACAGGGAGCCTACGAGCAGTACTTC
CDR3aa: CSAEPGQGAYEQYF

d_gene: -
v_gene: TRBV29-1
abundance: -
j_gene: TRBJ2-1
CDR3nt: TGCAGCGTCCTTTTAAGGGAGTTTGCCTACAATGAGCAGTTCTTC
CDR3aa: CSVLLREFAYNEQFF

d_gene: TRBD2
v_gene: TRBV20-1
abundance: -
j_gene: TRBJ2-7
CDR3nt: TGCAGTGCTAGAATACCGGGACTAGCGGGAACCTACGAGCAGTACTTC
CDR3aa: CSARIPGLAGTYEQYF

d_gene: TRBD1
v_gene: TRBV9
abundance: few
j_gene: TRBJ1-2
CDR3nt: TGTGCCAGCAGCCCCCATGGGGGGGGAGGGGGCGACGCCTATGGCTACACCTTC
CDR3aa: CASSPHGGGGGDAYGYTF

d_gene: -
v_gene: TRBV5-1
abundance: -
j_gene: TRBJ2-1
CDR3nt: TGCGCCAGCAGCTACCCTAGCGTAAATGAGCAGTTCTTC
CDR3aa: CASSYPSVNEQFF

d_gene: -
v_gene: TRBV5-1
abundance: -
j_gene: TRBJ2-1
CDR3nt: TGCGCCAGCAGCTTGAATTGGGGACCAACAAATGAGCAGTTCTTC
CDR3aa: CASSLNWGPTNEQFF

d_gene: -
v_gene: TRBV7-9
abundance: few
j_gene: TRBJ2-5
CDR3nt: TGTGCCAGCAGCTCCAACCGGGACCATCAAGAGACCCAGTACTTC
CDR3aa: CASSSNRDHQETQYF

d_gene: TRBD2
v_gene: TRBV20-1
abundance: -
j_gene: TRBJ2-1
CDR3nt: TGCAGCTGCTCTAGGGGCGGGGGGGCGAGTCCTGAGCAGTTCTTC
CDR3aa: CSCSRGGGASPEQFF

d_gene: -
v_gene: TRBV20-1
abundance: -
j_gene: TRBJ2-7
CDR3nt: TGCAGTGCTGTTGCGGCGGCTACCCACGAGCAGTACTTC
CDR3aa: CSAVAAATHEQYF

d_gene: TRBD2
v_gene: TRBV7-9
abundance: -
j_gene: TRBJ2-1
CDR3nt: TGTGCCAGCAGCGTTCCGGGACTAGCGGGAGGAAACTCGCGCTACAATGAGCAGTTCTTC
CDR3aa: CASSVPGLAGGNSRYNEQFF

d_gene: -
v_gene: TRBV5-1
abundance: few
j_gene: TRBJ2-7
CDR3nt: TGCGCCAGCAGCCCCGCCCTCTACGAGCAGTACTTC
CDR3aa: CASSPALYEQYF